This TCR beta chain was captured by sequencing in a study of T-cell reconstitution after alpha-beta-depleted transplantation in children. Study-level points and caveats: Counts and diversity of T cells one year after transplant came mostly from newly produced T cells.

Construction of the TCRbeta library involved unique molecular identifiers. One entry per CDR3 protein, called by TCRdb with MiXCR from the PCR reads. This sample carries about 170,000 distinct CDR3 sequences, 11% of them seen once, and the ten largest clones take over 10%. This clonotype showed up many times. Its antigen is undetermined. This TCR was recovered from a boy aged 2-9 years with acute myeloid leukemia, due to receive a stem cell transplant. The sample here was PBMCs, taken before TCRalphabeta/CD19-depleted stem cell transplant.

CDR3 residues: CASSFRGVAGYNEQFF. The CDR3 region has the DNA TGTGCCAGCAGCTTCCGTGGGGTAGCGGGGTACAATGAGCAGTTCTTC. This chain uses TRBV7-6 with TRBJ2-1; the match to TRBD2 covers 8 bases. Per germline, CDR1 SGHVS and CDR2 FNYEAQ. The CDR3 consists of 16 residues. Unmatched junction bases numbered 8, after V lost 3 bases and J lost 4 bases.